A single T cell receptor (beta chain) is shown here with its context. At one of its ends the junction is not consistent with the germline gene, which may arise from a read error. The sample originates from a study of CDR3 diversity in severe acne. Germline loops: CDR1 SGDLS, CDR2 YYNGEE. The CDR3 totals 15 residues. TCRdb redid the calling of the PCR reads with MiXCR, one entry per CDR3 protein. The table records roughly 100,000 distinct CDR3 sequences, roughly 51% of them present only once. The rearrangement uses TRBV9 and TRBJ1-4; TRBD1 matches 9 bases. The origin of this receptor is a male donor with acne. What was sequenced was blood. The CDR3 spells CASSSTGGADEKLFF. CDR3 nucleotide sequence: TGCGCCAGCAGCTCTACAGGGGGCGCAGATGAAAAACTGTTTTTT.